This T cell receptor beta chain emerged from a study of T-cell reconstitution after alpha-beta-depleted transplantation in children. Findings and caveats of the study: Surviving recipient T cells and intrathymic progenitors accounted for some patients' high TCRbeta diversity at day 60. As was reported, about two months after transplant, alpha-beta T cells came from several hundred expanded graft clones. Newly produced T cells mostly accounted for T-cell counts and diversity one year post-transplant.

Unique molecular identifiers were used to barcode this TCRbeta library. A single record per CDR3 protein comes from TCRdb applying MiXCR to the PCR reads. The sample lists some 830,000 distinct CDR3 sequences, under 20% occurring once. Germline loops: CDR1 SQVTM, CDR2 ANQGSEA. The CDR3 sequence is 12 residues long. Trimming removed 4 bases at V and 6 bases at J, with 12 bases between. This clonotype has just one count. Its antigen is currently unknown. The chain has TRBV29-1 and TRBJ1-1; perhaps TRBD1 as D (5 bases). The sequence derives from a male patient between 10 and 17 years old who had a stem cell transplant for acute lymphoblastic leukemia, so the T cells may come from the graft donor. This specimen consisted of PBMCs, mostly from graft donor cells, obtained 360 days after TCRalphabeta/CD19-depleted stem cell transplant. DNA for the CDR3: TGCAGCGTTGTATTCTGGGGACCTGAAGCTTTCTTT. Its protein product is CSVVFWGPEAFF.